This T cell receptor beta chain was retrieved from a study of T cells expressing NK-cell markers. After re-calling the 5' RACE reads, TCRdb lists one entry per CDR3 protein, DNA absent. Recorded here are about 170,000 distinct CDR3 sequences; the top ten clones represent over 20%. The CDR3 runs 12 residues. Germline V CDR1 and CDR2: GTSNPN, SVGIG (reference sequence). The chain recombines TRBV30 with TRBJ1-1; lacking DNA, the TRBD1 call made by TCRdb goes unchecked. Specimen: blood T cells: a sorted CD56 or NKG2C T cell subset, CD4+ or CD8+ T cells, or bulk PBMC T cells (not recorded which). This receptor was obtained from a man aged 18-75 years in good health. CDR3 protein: CAWASGDTEAFF.